The 20 T cell receptor beta chains listed next were all sequenced from one sample in a study of shared clonotypes between healthy human individuals. The table came from immunoSEQ multiplex PCR; TCRdb's copy has only in-frame clones and leaves some out. The sample contains about a million clones, about 72% of which appear only once. Material: memory CD4+ T cells from PBMCs. The sample's subset: CD45RA-negative fraction. These receptors all come from a man between 18 and 35 years old in good health. Some clones in this sample may be carry-over from other donors' samples.

This chain uses TRBV6-1 with TRBJ1-2, with D tentatively TRBD1 (5 bases). Trimming took 8 bases from V and 4 from J, leaving 14 bases between them. Germline loops: CDR1 MNHNS, CDR2 SASEGT. The CDR3 is 13 residues long. For the CDR3, the DNA is TGTGCCAGCGTTCCGGGACCCTTCTATGGCTACACCTTC. Translation: CASVPGPFYGYTF.

This clone has more than one count but fewer than ten. V usage is TRBV5-8 and J usage is TRBJ1-1, with a tentative D call TRBD1 (5 bases). Germline CDR1 is SGHTS and CDR2 is YDEGEE. The V end was cut by 3 bases, the J end by 3 bases, with 15 bases between. The CDR3 covers 15 residues. CDR3 bases: TGTGCCAGCAGCTCCCCCGGGGGAGGGCACACTGAAGCTTTCTTT. Translating gives CASSSPGGGHTEAFF.

The V gene is TRBV10-1, the J gene TRBJ2-2, with D unclear. CDR3 size: 13 residues. CDR1 is WNHNN, CDR2 SYGVQD, per germline (reference sequence). The V and J ends lost 6 bases and 1 base respectively, with 6 bases between them. The CDR3, as DNA: TGCGCCAGCAGCTCCCGGAACACCGGGGAGCTGTTTTTT. It translates to CASSSRNTGELFF.

The chain recombines TRBV28 with TRBJ2-7, with 10 bases lining up with TRBD1. V shed 6 bases and J 5 bases; nucleotides not matched to a gene: 10. Germline loops: CDR1 MDHEN, CDR2 SYDVKM. The length of the CDR3 is 15 residues. The CDR3 DNA sequence: TGTGCCAGCAGCCTAAGACAGGGGGCGAAAGACGAGCAGTACTTC. This sequence encodes CASSLRQGAKDEQYF.

The V and J genes are TRBV28 and TRBJ2-7, with TRBD1 matching over 9 bases. J gave up 3 bases and V 6 bases, and 15 bases lay outside the gene matches. CDR3 length: 17 residues. CDR1 and CDR2 from the germline V gene are MDHEN and SYDVKM. CDR3 in DNA: TGTGCCAGCAGCACGGACAGGGGCGCCGCGGGGAACTACGAGCAGTACTTC. Translating it yields CASSTDRGAAGNYEQYF.

The chain recombines TRBV7-2 with TRBJ2-7; 10 positions agree with TRBD2. This CDR3 has 17 amino acids. With 4 bases clipped from V and 0 bases from J, the junction kept 9 bases outside the gene matches. CDR1 is SGHTA, CDR2 FQGNSA, per germline. The CDR3 loop reads CASSSPGLAPSSYEQYF. CDR3 nucleotides: TGTGCCAGCAGCTCACCGGGACTAGCGCCGAGCTCCTACGAGCAGTACTTC.

This chain uses TRBV11-2 with TRBJ2-3; 11 nucleotides align to TRBD1. Germline V gene lookup returns CDR1 SGHAT and CDR2 FQNNGV. The CDR3 consists of 14 residues. With V trimmed by 5 bases and J by 6 bases, 4 bases remained unmatched. CDR3 sequence: CASSLDRGPDTQYF. In DNA, the CDR3 is TGTGCCAGCAGCCTGGACAGGGGGCCGGATACGCAGTATTTT.

A word on this clone: The same CDR3 also results from other DNA sequences found in this sample. The chain is built from TRBV9 and TRBJ1-3; 7 bases align to TRBD1. The V gene end was trimmed by 3 bases and the J gene end by 1 base; junction bases not matched to a gene: 4. This CDR3 comprises 15 residues. Looked up from germline, CDR1 is SGDLS and CDR2 is YYNGEE. In DNA form, the CDR3 reads TGTGCCAGCAGCGCAAGACAGGGATCTGGAAACACCATATATTTT. Translation gives CASSARQGSGNTIYF.

The chain joins TRBV28 to TRBJ1-2; a possible D gene is TRBD1 (6 bases). The germline V gene has CDR1 MDHEN and CDR2 SYDVKM. Trimming stripped 2 bases from V and 7 bases from J, with 11 bases between. The CDR3 is made up of 13 amino acids. The CDR3 loop reads CASSLLDRFGYTF. CDR3 coding DNA: TGTGCCAGCAGTTTACTCGACAGGTTTGGCTACACCTTC.

The J gene is TRBJ1-1, the V gene TRBV10-3; TRBD1 agrees at 9 bases. This CDR3 has 14 residues. Losses at the gene ends were 6 bases for V and 1 base for J; bases not matched to a gene: 3. CDR1 is ENHRY and CDR2 is SYGVKD in the germline V gene. CDR3 sequence reads: CAIRGDRANTEAFF. CDR3 nucleotides: TGTGCCATCAGGGGGGACAGGGCGAACACTGAAGCTTTCTTT.

In its sample, this clone was seen once. The genes are TRBV7-2 and TRBJ1-2, with 7 bases lining up with TRBD1. V lost 0 bases and J lost 2; bases outside the gene matches: 6. The CDR3 sequence is 16 residues long. CDR1 and CDR2 (germline): SGHTA, FQGNSA. CDR3 sequence reads: CASSLATGISNYGYTF. As DNA, the CDR3 is TGTGCCAGCAGCTTAGCGACAGGGATTTCGAACTATGGCTACACCTTC.

The genes are TRBV4-1 and TRBJ1-4; TRBD1 might be the D (6 bases). In germline, CDR1 is MGHRA, CDR2 YSYEKL. The V end lost 6 bases, the J end lost 0 bases, and 17 bases lay between the germline ends. CDR3 length: 17 residues. CDR3 coding DNA: TGCGCCAGCAGTCGGCAGGGGACCCAAGCAACTAATGAAAAACTGTTTTTT. Protein sequence: CASSRQGTQATNEKLFF.

In this sample, this clone turned up a few times. This chain joins TRBV28 and TRBJ2-3, with a tentative D call TRBD2 (6 bases). The germline V and J ends were trimmed by 4 bases and 3 bases, with 23 bases remaining between them. The CDR3 sequence is 18 residues long. The germline CDR1 and CDR2 sequences are MDHEN and SYDVKM. The CDR3 protein is CASSSPGWGGISTDTQYF. In DNA, the CDR3 is TGTGCCAGCAGTTCCCCCGGTTGGGGCGGGATCAGTACAGATACGCAGTATTTT.

About this clone itself: Germline is not matched at one junction end, which may reflect a read error. This chain joins TRBV29-1 and TRBJ2-1; D remains ambiguous. This CDR3 has 13 residues. Germline loops: CDR1 SQVTM, CDR2 ANQGSEA. CDR3 DNA sequence: TGCGGCGTCGTTGCGTCTCGGGTGGGTGAGCAGTTCTTC. It encodes CGVVASRVGEQFF.

The chain joins TRBV11-1 to TRBJ1-1; possibly TRBD1 for D (5 bases). The ends were cut back, 1 base at V and 6 bases at J, with 12 bases in the middle. Per the germline V gene, CDR1 is SGHAT and CDR2 is FQDESV (reference sequence). This CDR3 has 14 residues. The DNA for the CDR3 is TGTGCCAGCAGCTTAGGGCGGGGCCAGGCTGAAGCTTTCTTT. The encoded protein is CASSLGRGQAEAFF.

A remark on this clone: The junction and the germline gene differ at one end; a read error may be behind it. This chain joins TRBV19 and TRBJ2-1; 7 nucleotides align to TRBD2. The CDR3 totals 12 residues. In germline, CDR1 is LNHDA, CDR2 SQIVND (reference sequence). The CDR3 protein is CASSNWEGEQLF. CDR3 bases: TGTGCCAGCAGTAATTGGGAGGGTGAGCAGCTCTTC.

This chain connects TRBV12-5 to TRBJ2-1, with D perhaps TRBD2 (5 bases). The length of the CDR3 is 13 residues. Between the trimmed V and J ends, which lost 8 bases and 7 bases, there was a span of 15 bases. Germline V gene lookup returns CDR1 LGHNT and CDR2 FRNRAP. CDR3 amino acids: CASRAAPGNEQFF. The CDR3 coding sequence is TGTGCTAGTCGTGCCGCCCCGGGGAATGAGCAGTTCTTC.

This clone was seen a single time. V usage is TRBV2 and J usage is TRBJ2-6; no clear D gene. CDR1 SNHLY and CDR2 FYNNEI come from the germline V gene. This CDR3 spans 15 amino acids. V gave up 4 bases and J gave up 0 bases, with 7 bases separating them. This chain's CDR3 is CASSAISSGANVLTF. The CDR3 DNA is TGTGCCAGCAGTGCCATCAGCTCTGGGGCCAACGTCCTGACTTTC. The full variable domain, rest sourced from reference TRBV2 and TRBJ2-6, is EPEVTQTPSHQVTQMGQEVILRCVPISNHLYFYWYRQILGQKVEFLVSFYNNEISEKSEIFDDQFSVERPDGSNFTLKIRSTKLEDSAMYFCASSAISSGANVLTFGAGSRLTVL.

This chain uses TRBV5-1 with TRBJ2-3; D is ambiguous. Germline lookup yields CDR1 SGHRS and CDR2 YFSETQ. Trimming cost V 0 bases and J 5 bases, with 7 bases left between them. The CDR3 is 13 residues long. The CDR3 is CASSLGSQDTQYF. In DNA form, the CDR3 reads TGCGCCAGCAGCTTGGGGAGTCAAGATACGCAGTATTTT.

The CDR3 loop reads CASSQMDRDGNTIYF. CDR3 coding DNA: TGCGCCAGCAGCCAAATGGACAGGGATGGAAACACCATATATTTT. This rearrangement joins TRBV4-1 to TRBJ1-3, with 8 nucleotides matching TRBD1. The CDR3 runs to 15 residues. The V segment lost 2 bases and the J segment 3 bases; nucleotides outside the gene matches: 3. Per germline, CDR1 MGHRA and CDR2 YSYEKL.